A selection of T cell receptor beta chains follows, all from one sample in a study of shared clonotypes between healthy human individuals. Clones were read by immunoSEQ multiplex PCR, and TCRdb kept only the in-frame ones, dropping some. The sample records hundreds of thousands of clones, less than 96% being singletons. Material for sequencing was naive CD4+ T cells sorted from blood. The receptors were sampled from a woman in her 30s in good health. Both conserved end residues are part of each CDR3. A D gene is named only where the DNA matches it firmly. Some rows have no size entry. The others give once, few or many, or a class for an expanded clone.

>.|TRBD2|TRBV10-3|TRBJ2-1
CAITSGSSYNEQFF
TGTGCCATTACTAGCGGGAGTTCCTACAATGAGCAGTTCTTC
>.|TRBD2|TRBV7-2|TRBJ2-5
CASSQGLAEETQYF
TGTGCCAGCAGCCAGGGACTAGCGGAAGAGACCCAGTACTTC
>.|.|TRBV10-3|TRBJ2-7
CAISEHTDSYEQYF
TGTGCCATCAGTGAACACACAGACTCCTACGAGCAGTACTTC
>.|.|TRBV15|TRBJ2-1
CATSDPTEGRVYLGYNEQFF
TGTGCCACCAGTGACCCAACTGAGGGCAGGGTATATTTGGGTTACAATGAGCAGTTCTTC
>.|TRBD2|TRBV4-1|TRBJ2-2
CASSQVSGRLTGELFF
TGCGCCAGCAGCCAAGTGTCCGGGAGGCTCACCGGGGAGCTGTTTTTT
>once|.|TRBV28|TRBJ2-7
CASSASRGGDEQYF
TGTGCCAGCAGTGCCAGCAGAGGGGGAGACGAGCAGTACTTC
>.|.|TRBV19|TRBJ1-5
CASSIGAQFNQPQHF
TGTGCCAGTAGTATAGGAGCCCAGTTCAATCAGCCCCAGCATTTT
>.|.|TRBV27|TRBJ2-4
CASSSPSDSAKNIQYF
TGTGCCAGCAGTTCACCTTCGGACAGTGCCAAAAACATTCAGTACTTC
>.|TRBD2|TRBV2|TRBJ2-3
CASSERGRGTDTQYF
TGTGCCAGCAGTGAACGGGGGAGGGGCACAGATACGCAGTATTTT
>.|TRBD1|TRBV5-1|TRBJ2-7
CASSHSGGSSYEQYF
TGCGCCAGCAGCCACTCAGGGGGAAGCTCCTACGAGCAGTACTTC
>.|.|TRBV4-2|TRBJ1-6
CASSDNTGSPLHF
TGTGCCAGCAGCGATAATACAGGCTCACCCCTCCACTTT
>.|TRBD1|TRBV5-1|TRBJ1-4
CASQPGQGGEKLFF
TGCGCCAGCCAACCGGGACAGGGAGGTGAAAAACTGTTTTTT
>.|TRBD2|TRBV7-9|TRBJ2-7
CASSLTGGQFEQYF
TGTGCCAGCAGCTTAACGGGAGGGCAATTCGAGCAGTACTTC
>.|.|TRBV5-5|TRBJ2-7
CASSKRRVEQYF
TGTGCCAGCAGCAAGCGACGGGTAGAGCAGTACTTC
>.|.|TRBV21-1|TRBJ1-3
CASSKGTGGFGNTIYF
TGTGCCAGCAGCAAGGGGACAGGGGGGTTTGGAAACACCATATATTTT
>once|.|TRBV2|TRBJ2-5
CASTLGGLGETQYF
TGTGCCAGCACACTCGGGGGGCTGGGAGAGACCCAGTACTTC
>.|TRBD2|TRBV28|TRBJ2-1
CASRRTSGSTNEQFF
TGTGCCAGCAGGAGGACTAGCGGGAGCACCAATGAGCAGTTCTTC
>.|.|TRBV21-1|TRBJ2-7
CASRSLGSGEQYF
TGTGCCAGCAGAAGCCTCGGGTCCGGCGAGCAGTACTTC
>.|TRBD1|TRBV6-1|TRBJ1-5
CASSDSGTGGQPQHF
TGTGCCAGCAGTGATAGCGGTACAGGGGGGCAGCCCCAGCATTTT
>.|.|TRBV4-1|TRBJ2-7
CASSQERGFFYEQYF
TGCGCCAGCAGCCAAGAAAGGGGGTTTTTCTACGAGCAGTACTTC
>.|TRBD1|TRBV6-5|TRBJ1-2
CASSYESGAGGYGYTF
TGTGCCAGCAGTTATGAATCAGGGGCAGGGGGCTATGGCTACACCTTC
>.|.|TRBV5-8|TRBJ1-1
CASSLGRSNTEAFF
TGTGCCAGCAGCTTGGGTCGTTCGAACACTGAAGCTTTCTTT
>.|.|TRBV19|TRBJ1-5
CASSSGRIASDQPQHF
TGTGCCAGTAGTTCCGGAAGGATCGCATCTGATCAGCCCCAGCATTTT
>.|TRBD1|TRBV28|TRBJ2-7
CASSLRQGISYEQYF
TGTGCCAGCAGTCTACGACAGGGGATTTCCTACGAGCAGTACTTC
>.|TRBD2|TRBV27|TRBJ2-3
CASSLAGDTDTQYF
TGTGCCAGCAGTTTGGCGGGAGACACAGATACGCAGTATTTT
>.|.|TRBV29-1|TRBJ2-7
CSVQRGRDRYEQYF
TGCAGCGTTCAACGAGGCAGGGACCGTTACGAGCAGTACTTC
>.|TRBD2|TRBV6-1|TRBJ2-1
CASSDLRASGRSYNEQFF
TGTGCCAGCAGTGACCTCAGGGCTAGCGGGCGCTCCTACAATGAGCAGTTCTTC
>.|.|TRBV7-2|TRBJ1-3
CASSLEGFGGNTIYF
TGTGCCAGCAGCTTAGAGGGGTTCGGTGGAAACACCATATATTTT
>.|TRBD1|TRBV15|TRBJ2-1
CATSRDRELREQFF
TGTGCCACCAGCAGGGACAGGGAACTGAGGGAGCAGTTCTTC
>.|.|TRBV7-3|TRBJ2-7
CASSSPQGTVDEQYF
TGTGCCAGCAGCTCCCCCCAGGGGACGGTGGACGAGCAGTACTTC
>.|.|TRBV5-1|TRBJ1-1
CASSLGQVNTEAFF
TGCGCCAGCAGCTTGGGACAGGTAAACACTGAAGCTTTCTTT
>.|.|TRBV16|TRBJ2-1
CASSPLGSKSYNEQFF
TGTGCCAGCAGCCCTCTGGGTTCGAAGTCCTACAATGAGCAGTTCTTC
>.|TRBD1|TRBV23-1|TRBJ2-2
CASSLPDRGRGTGELFF
TGCGCCAGCAGTCTCCCGGACAGGGGCCGGGGCACCGGGGAGCTGTTTTTT
>once|.|TRBV6-4|TRBJ1-2
CASSDSARGSYGYTF
TGTGCCAGCAGTGACTCAGCAAGGGGTAGCTATGGCTACACCTTC
>.|.|TRBV5-1|TRBJ2-3
CASSLGQETGTDTQYF
TGCGCCAGCAGCTTGGGACAAGAGACTGGCACAGATACGCAGTATTTT
>once|TRBD1|TRBV7-3|TRBJ2-1
CASSSGGTGINEQFF
TGTGCCAGCAGCTCAGGGGGGACAGGGATAAATGAGCAGTTCTTC
>once|.|TRBV28|TRBJ1-1
CASSAPGTENTEAFF
TGTGCCAGCAGTGCACCCGGGACGGAGAACACTGAAGCTTTCTTT
>once|.|TRBV5-1|TRBJ2-1
CASSSMDKSYNEQFF
TGCGCCAGCAGCTCGATGGACAAGTCCTACAATGAGCAGTTCTTC
>.|TRBD1|TRBV27|TRBJ2-7
CASIEQGQGVGEQYF
TGTGCCAGCATCGAGCAGGGACAGGGGGTGGGCGAGCAGTACTTC
>.|TRBD1|TRBV2|TRBJ1-5
CASNPGGWQPQHF
TGTGCCAGCAACCCAGGGGGTTGGCAGCCCCAGCATTTT
>.|.|TRBV7-8|TRBJ2-5
CASTKGHQETQYF
TGTGCCAGCACCAAGGGACACCAAGAGACCCAGTACTTC
>.|.|TRBV10-2|TRBJ2-7
CASSGPRATYEQYF
TGCGCCAGCAGCGGCCCACGAGCCACCTACGAGCAGTACTTC
>.|TRBD1|TRBV5-1|TRBJ1-1
CASSLVGQMNTEAFF
TGCGCCAGCAGCTTGGTGGGACAGATGAACACTGAAGCTTTCTTT